This T cell receptor (beta chain) was documented in a study of PD-1 blockade in classical Hodgkin lymphoma. Brentuximab vedotin exposure varied among the patients, all of whom had relapsed after autologous stem cell transplantation. Germline lookup yields CDR1 SEHNR and CDR2 FQNEAQ (reference sequence). V was trimmed by 5 bases and J by 4 bases, leaving 17 bases between them. The CDR3 contains 15 residues. Clones were sequenced by immunoSEQ multiplex PCR, and TCRdb holds only the in-frame ones, with some missing. Among several thousand clones listed, roughly 86% were seen once. The sample here was peripheral blood mononuclear cells (PBMCs), taken before the second cycle of nivolumab. The chain employs TRBV7-9 and TRBJ1-2; a possible D gene is TRBD1 (6 bases). This receptor was obtained from a human donor with classical Hodgkin lymphoma. The CDR3 DNA sequence: TGTGCCAGCAGCCCCCGGGACACCCCCCGCTATGGCTACACCTTC. Protein sequence: CASSPRDTPRYGYTF.